The 25 T cell receptor beta chains reported below all come from one sample, sequenced in a study of cytomegalovirus exposure and HLA in healthy donors. 60 Vbeta and 13 Jbeta primers were used in PCR. Produced via immunoSEQ multiplex PCR; TCRdb's table is partial and in-frame only. Found here are roughly 130,000 clones, about 80% of them singletons; the top ten hold over 1%. Sample: PBMCs. These receptors were obtained from a male donor in good health and CMV-seropositive.

This clone was picked up one time. The chain has TRBV6-6 and TRBJ2-3, with a possible D match to TRBD1 (6 bases). The V and J ends lost 3 bases and 1 base respectively, with 14 bases between them. The germline CDR1 and CDR2 sequences are MNHNY and SVGAGI (reference sequence). The CDR3 sequence is 16 residues long. Here the CDR3 DNA reads TGTGCCAGCAGTTATACAGGGTTTGGGGGCACAGATACGCAGTATTTT. Encoded protein: CASSYTGFGGTDTQYF.

This chain joins TRBV7-3 and TRBJ2-5; D is possibly TRBD2 (5 bases). This CDR3 region has 14 residues. From germline, CDR1 is SGHTA and CDR2 FQGTGA. Trimming pared 2 bases from V and 2 bases from J, leaving 9 bases between. The CDR3, as DNA: TGTGCCAGCAGCTTACCGGGGTCTCAAGAGACCCAGTACTTC. Its protein is CASSLPGSQETQYF.

This chain joins TRBV27 and TRBJ2-2; 10 bases are a match to TRBD2. V shed 6 bases, J shed 6 bases, and the junction held 10 bases outside the gene matches. Germline CDR1 is MNHEY and CDR2 is SMNVEV (reference sequence). CDR3 length: 16 residues. The CDR3: CASRDGLAGDPGELFF. CDR3 nucleotides: TGTGCCAGCAGGGACGGCCTAGCGGGAGACCCCGGGGAGCTGTTTTTT.

CDR3 sequence reads: CASSLATSGKISYEQYF. CDR3 DNA sequence: TGTGCCAGCAGCTTAGCTACTAGCGGGAAGATCTCCTACGAGCAGTACTTC. The chain employs TRBV7-8 and TRBJ2-7; 10 bases map to TRBD2. Germline CDR1 is SGHVS and CDR2 is FQNEAQ. The junction had 5 bases not matched to a gene; V was cut back by 0 bases and J by 0 bases. This CDR3 comprises 17 residues.

V and J are TRBV21-1 and TRBJ1-1; the listed D gene, TRBD1, was not tested against the DNA. TRBV21-1 is assigned pseudogene status. The CDR3 extends over 13 amino acids. CDR3 region: CASSNRGRTEAFF. As DNA, the CDR3 is TGTGCCAGCAGCAACAGGGGGCGGACTGAAGCTTTCTTT.

The V gene is TRBV19, the J gene TRBJ1-2, with 9 bases that match TRBD1. Germline trimming cut 7 bases from V and 8 bases from J; bases unmatched to any gene: 14. The CDR3 sequence is 15 residues long. CDR1 is LNHDA, CDR2 SQIVND, per germline (reference sequence). The CDR3 sequence: CASTPATGGGEGYTF. The CDR3 DNA sequence: TGTGCCAGTACCCCCGCAACAGGGGGCGGAGAAGGCTACACCTTC.

The chain carries TRBV1 and TRBJ1-2; the DNA was not used to check the table's D call, TRBD1. TRBV1 is marked as a pseudogene. The CDR3 length is 12 residues. This CDR3 is CTSSQTGYGYTF. CDR3 nucleotides: TGCACCAGCAGCCAGACAGGGTATGGCTACACCTTC.

This sequence joins TRBV9 and TRBJ2-3; 7 nucleotides agree with TRBD1. The CDR3 is made up of 18 amino acids. CDR1 and CDR2 from the germline V gene are SGDLS and YYNGEE. J gave up 6 bases and V 0 bases, and 16 bases lay outside the gene matches. The CDR3 sequence: CASSVDPTGIASMDTQYF. CDR3 nucleotide sequence: TGTGCCAGCAGCGTAGACCCGACAGGGATAGCTAGCATGGATACGCAGTATTTT.

This sequence joins TRBV28 and TRBJ2-7; 10 bases fit TRBD1. After removal of 6 bases from V and 4 bases from J, the junction contained 3 bases not matched to a gene. Germline V gives CDR1 MDHEN, CDR2 SYDVKM. This CDR3 is 13 amino acids long. CDR3 bases: TGTGCCAGCAGGACGGGACAGGGGTACGAGCAGTACTTC. This translates into CASRTGQGYEQYF. Based on the CDR3 plus reference TRBV28 and TRBJ2-7, the full variable domain is DVKVTQSSRYLVKRTGEKVFLECVQDMDHENMFWYRQDPGLGLRLIYFSYDVKMKEKGDIPEGYSVSREKKERFSLILESASTNQTSMYLCASRTGQGYEQYFGPGTRLTVT.

This clone occurred a few times. V usage is TRBV6-1 and J usage is TRBJ2-1; 12 bases line up with TRBD2. V gave up 3 bases and J gave up 9 bases; unmatched junction bases: 6. Germline V gives CDR1 MNHNS, CDR2 SASEGT. This CDR3 has 15 residues. DNA for the CDR3: TGTGCCAGCAGTGACGCTAGCGGGGGGGCAATTGAGCAGTTCTTC. Amino acids: CASSDASGGAIEQFF.

The chain uses TRBV7-2 and TRBJ2-5, with 15 bases that match TRBD2. Losses at the gene ends were 0 bases for V and 4 bases for J; bases not matched to a gene: 6. In germline, CDR1 is SGHTA, CDR2 FQGNSA. This CDR3 has 18 amino acids. The CDR3 DNA follows: TGTGCCAGCAGCTTAGCGCTCGGACTAGCGGGGGGGGGAGAGACCCAGTACTTC. Its translation: CASSLALGLAGGGETQYF.

The rearrangement links TRBV7-2 to TRBJ1-6, with 7 bases aligning to TRBD1. The length of the CDR3 is 19 residues. CDR1 and CDR2 (germline): SGHTA, FQGNSA. J was trimmed by 10 bases and V by 1 base; bases with no gene match: 19. The CDR3 nucleotides are TGTGCCAGCAGCTTAGTGGATTGGGGTGTACAGGGGAATTTGTCACCCCTCCACTTT. The encoded protein is CASSLVDWGVQGNLSPLHF.

The chain combines TRBV6-5 with TRBJ2-7, with 8 positions matching TRBD2. This CDR3 spans 13 amino acids. After removal of 7 bases from V and 4 bases from J, the junction contained 6 bases not matched to a gene. Germline CDR1 MNHEY, CDR2 SVGAGI. DNA of the CDR3: TGTGCCAGCAAGGAGGCGGGGGGATACGAGCAGTACTTC. It encodes CASKEAGGYEQYF.

This clone appeared once. The V call is TRBV2, the J call TRBJ1-1, with D possibly being TRBD1 (5 bases). Germline CDR1 is SNHLY and CDR2 is FYNNEI. V lost 3 bases and J 5 bases, leaving 13 bases between the germline ends. The CDR3 contains 14 residues. Here the CDR3 DNA reads TGTGCCAGCAGTGAGATACCGGGGGTTACTGAAGCTTTCTTT. Its translation: CASSEIPGVTEAFF.

This clone was seen a few times. The V and J genes are TRBV11-2 and TRBJ2-7, with 9 bases identical to TRBD1. J was trimmed by 5 bases and V by 4 bases; bases with no gene match: 3. Per germline, CDR1 SGHAT and CDR2 FQNNGV. The CDR3 runs to 13 residues. CDR3 DNA sequence: TGTGCCAGCAGCTCCCGGGACAGGGACGAGCAGTACTTC. It is translated as CASSSRDRDEQYF.

The chain uses TRBV9 and TRBJ2-7, with no clear D. The CDR3 has 13 residues. Germline CDR1 reads SGDLS; CDR2 reads YYNGEE. Trimming stripped 0 bases from V and 2 bases from J, with 6 bases between. The CDR3 DNA follows: TGTGCCAGCAGCGTAGGACACCCCTACGAGCAGTACTTC. Its protein product is CASSVGHPYEQYF.

This chain uses TRBV6-6 with TRBJ2-5, with a weak D call TRBD2 (6 bases). This CDR3 is 14 amino acids long. From germline, CDR1 is MNHNY and CDR2 SVGAGI (reference sequence). Trimming took off 6 bases at V and 4 bases at J, with 15 bases between the two ends. The DNA of the CDR3 is TGTGCCAGCAGCCGAAGCCACGGGGGAGAGACCCAGTACTTC. Protein product: CASSRSHGGETQYF.

This chain connects TRBV6-1 to TRBJ2-7; TRBD1 aligns across 8 bases. Per the germline V gene, CDR1 is MNHNS and CDR2 is SASEGT. V shed 4 bases and J 6 bases; nucleotides not matched to a gene: 8. The CDR3 has 14 residues. DNA for the CDR3: TGTGCCAGCAGTGGGCGGACAGGGAGGACCGAGCAGTACTTC. Translated, it gives CASSGRTGRTEQYF.

Of note for this clone: Additional DNA sequences in this sample encode the identical CDR3. J is TRBJ1-2 and V is TRBV6-5, with 10 bases fitting TRBD1. Trimming at V came to 0 bases and at J to 2 bases, leaving 0 bases not matched to a gene. Looked up from germline, CDR1 is MNHEY and CDR2 is SVGAGI. The CDR3 has 15 residues. The CDR3 bases are TGTGCCAGCAGTTACTCGGGACAGGGGAACTATGGCTACACCTTC. Its protein product is CASSYSGQGNYGYTF.

J is TRBJ2-1 and V is TRBV27; 8 bases fit TRBD2. Per germline, CDR1 MNHEY and CDR2 SMNVEV (reference sequence). The trim removed 5 bases at V and 2 bases at J, leaving 5 bases unmatched. The CDR3 runs 15 residues. CDR3 coding DNA: TGTGCCAGCAGTCACCGGGGGGGGCCCTACAATGAGCAGTTCTTC. It translates to CASSHRGGPYNEQFF.

The genes are TRBV6-6 and TRBJ1-2; D is perhaps TRBD1 (5 bases). The CDR3 covers 14 residues. Trimming cost V 6 bases and J 1 base, with 12 bases left between them. CDR1 and CDR2 (germline): MNHNY, SVGAGI (reference sequence). CDR3 nucleotide sequence: TGTGCCAGCAGCGACGGGGGGAGTAACTATGGCTACACCTTC. Protein: CASSDGGSNYGYTF.

The chain couples TRBV5-1 to TRBJ1-4; 8 positions match TRBD1. The CDR3 runs 14 residues. After removal of 2 bases from V and 3 bases from J, the junction contained 0 bases not matched to a gene. Germline CDR1 reads SGHRS; CDR2 reads YFSETQ. CDR3 nucleotide sequence: TGCGCCAGCAGCTTACAGGGGGCTAATGAAAAACTGTTTTTT. It yields the protein CASSLQGANEKLFF.

CDR3 loop: CASSSGLTSEQYF. CDR3 nucleotide sequence: TGTGCCAGCAGCTCGGGACTAACTTCCGAGCAGTACTTC. This chain connects TRBV9 to TRBJ2-7; 7 bases match TRBD2. Germline V CDR1 and CDR2: SGDLS, YYNGEE. Germline trimming cut 4 bases from V and 6 bases from J; bases unmatched to any gene: 7. This CDR3 spans 13 amino acids.

The rearrangement uses TRBV5-3 and TRBJ2-3, with TRBD1 matching over 9 bases. TRBV5-3 is an ORF, with its function uncertain. The CDR3 consists of 18 residues. The V and J ends lost 1 base and 0 bases, in that order; junction bases with no gene match: 9. CDR3 sequence: CARSLLDRGKTSTDTQYF. The CDR3 DNA sequence: TGTGCCAGAAGCTTGTTAGACAGGGGGAAGACTAGCACAGATACGCAGTATTTT.

A note on this clone: Sequence at one end of the junction differs from germline and may be a read error. Within the sample, other DNA sequences also encode this same CDR3. The chain is built from TRBV14 and TRBJ2-5, with 9 bases lining up with TRBD1. Germline CDR1 is SGHDN and CDR2 is FVKESK. This CDR3 comprises 14 residues. CDR3 sequence: CASSLQGAKETQYF. DNA of the CDR3: TGCGCCAGCAGCCTACAGGGGGCTAAAGAGACCCAGTACTTC.